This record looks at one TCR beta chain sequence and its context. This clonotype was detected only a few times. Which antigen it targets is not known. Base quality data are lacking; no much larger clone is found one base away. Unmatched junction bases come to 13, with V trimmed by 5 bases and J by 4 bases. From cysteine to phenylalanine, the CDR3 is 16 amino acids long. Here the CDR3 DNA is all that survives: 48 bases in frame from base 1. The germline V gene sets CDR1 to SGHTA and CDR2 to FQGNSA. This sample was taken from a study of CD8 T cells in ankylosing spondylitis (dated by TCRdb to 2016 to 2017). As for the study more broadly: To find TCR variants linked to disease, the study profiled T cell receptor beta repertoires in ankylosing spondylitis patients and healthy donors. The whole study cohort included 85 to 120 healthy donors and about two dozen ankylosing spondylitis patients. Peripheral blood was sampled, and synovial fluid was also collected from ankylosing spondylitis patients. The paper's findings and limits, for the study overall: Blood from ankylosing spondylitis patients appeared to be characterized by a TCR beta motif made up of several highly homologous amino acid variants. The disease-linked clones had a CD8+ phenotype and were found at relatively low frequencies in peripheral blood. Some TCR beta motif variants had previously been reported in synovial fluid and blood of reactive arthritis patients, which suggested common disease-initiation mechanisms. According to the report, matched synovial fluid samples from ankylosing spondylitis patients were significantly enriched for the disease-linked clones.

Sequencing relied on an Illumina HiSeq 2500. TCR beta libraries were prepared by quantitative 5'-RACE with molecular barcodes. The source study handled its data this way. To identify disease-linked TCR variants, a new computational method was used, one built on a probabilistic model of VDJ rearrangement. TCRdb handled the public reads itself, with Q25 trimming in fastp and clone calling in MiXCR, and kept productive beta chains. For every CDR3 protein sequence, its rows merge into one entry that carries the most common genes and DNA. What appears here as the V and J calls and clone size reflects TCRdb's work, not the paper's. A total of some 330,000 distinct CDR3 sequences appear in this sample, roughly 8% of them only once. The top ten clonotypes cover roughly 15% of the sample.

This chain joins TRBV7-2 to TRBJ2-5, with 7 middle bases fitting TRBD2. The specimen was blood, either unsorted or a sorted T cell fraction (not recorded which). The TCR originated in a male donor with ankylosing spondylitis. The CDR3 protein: CASSRQGGSGAETQYF. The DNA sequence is TGTGCCAGCAGCCGTCAAGGCGGGAGCGGAGCAGAGACCCAGTACTTC.